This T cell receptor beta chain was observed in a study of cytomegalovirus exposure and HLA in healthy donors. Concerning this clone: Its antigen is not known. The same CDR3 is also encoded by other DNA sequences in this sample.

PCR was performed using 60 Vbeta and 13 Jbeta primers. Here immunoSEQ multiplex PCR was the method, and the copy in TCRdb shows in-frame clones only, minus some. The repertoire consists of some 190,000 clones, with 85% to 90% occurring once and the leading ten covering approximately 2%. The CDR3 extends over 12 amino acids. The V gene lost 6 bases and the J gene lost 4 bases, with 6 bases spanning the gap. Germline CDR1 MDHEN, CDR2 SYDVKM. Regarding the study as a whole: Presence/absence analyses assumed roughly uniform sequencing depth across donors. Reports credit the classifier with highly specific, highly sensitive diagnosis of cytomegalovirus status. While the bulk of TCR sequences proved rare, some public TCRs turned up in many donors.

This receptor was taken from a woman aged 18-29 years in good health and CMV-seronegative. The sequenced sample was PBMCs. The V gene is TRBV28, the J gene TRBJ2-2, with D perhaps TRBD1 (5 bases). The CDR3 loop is CASRTATGELFF. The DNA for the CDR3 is TGTGCCAGCAGGACAGCCACCGGGGAGCTGTTTTTT.